The text below deals with one TCR beta chain. Antigen: not known. The source of the sample is a study of Ad26.COV2.S vaccination and SARS-CoV-2 variants. In the study overall: By the intramuscular route, Ad26.COV2.S was given once, or twice 56 days apart.

The data were produced by immunoSEQ multiplex PCR, yet TCRdb's version contains in-frame clones alone and is incomplete. Here the sample spans about 350,000 clones, around nine tenths being singletons. This sample's treatment: over 15 received Ad26.COV2.S at low or high dose, single or two shots; about 5 received placebo; per-sample allocation not given. Specimens were obtained on day 63 following the first vaccine or placebo injection. J gave up 5 bases and V 3 bases, and 7 bases lay outside the gene matches. The CDR3 has 16 amino acids. Germline-derived CDR1 and CDR2 are SGHTA and FQGNSA. Findings and caveats of the study: Following vaccination, spike-specific CD8+ and CD4+ T cell responses reportedly exhibited substantial breadth. The study found similar non-spike TCR breadth in vaccine and placebo recipients.

The sequence came from a person between 18 and 65 years old who received the Ad26.COV2.S COVID-19 vaccine or a placebo. The rearrangement uses TRBV7-2 and TRBJ2-2; 9 positions match TRBD2. The sample consisted of peripheral blood, taken in a trial of Ad26.COV2.S vaccine versus placebo. The CDR3 protein is CASSFAGGRRTGELFF. The CDR3 DNA is TGTGCCAGCAGCTTCGCGGGGGGGAGGAGAACCGGGGAGCTGTTTTTT.